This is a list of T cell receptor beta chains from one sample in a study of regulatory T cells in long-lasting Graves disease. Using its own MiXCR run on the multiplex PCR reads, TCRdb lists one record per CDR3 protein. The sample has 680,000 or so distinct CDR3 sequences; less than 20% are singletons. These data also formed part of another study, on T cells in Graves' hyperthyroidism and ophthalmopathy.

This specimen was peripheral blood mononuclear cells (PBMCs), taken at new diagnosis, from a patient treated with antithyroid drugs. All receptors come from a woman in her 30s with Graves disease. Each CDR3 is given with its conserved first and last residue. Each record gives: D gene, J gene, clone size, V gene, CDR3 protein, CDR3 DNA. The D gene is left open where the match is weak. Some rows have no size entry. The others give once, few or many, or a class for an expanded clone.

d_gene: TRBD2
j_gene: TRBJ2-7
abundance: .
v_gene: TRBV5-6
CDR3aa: CASSLGGGTAAYF
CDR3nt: TGTGCCAGCAGCTTGGGGGGGGGGACCGCAGCTTACTTC

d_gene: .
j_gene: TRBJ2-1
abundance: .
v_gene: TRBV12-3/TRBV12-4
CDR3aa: CASSPYSGNSYNEQFF
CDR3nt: TGTGCCAGCAGTCCCTATAGCGGAAACTCCTACAATGAGCAGTTCTTC

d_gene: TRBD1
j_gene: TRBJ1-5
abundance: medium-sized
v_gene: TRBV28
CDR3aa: CASSRDRGANQPQHF
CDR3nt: TGTGCCAGCAGCCGCGACAGGGGTGCGAATCAGCCCCAGCATTTT

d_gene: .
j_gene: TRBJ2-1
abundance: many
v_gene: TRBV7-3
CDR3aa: CASSSQGGLLDNEQFF
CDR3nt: TGTGCCAGCAGCTCACAGGGGGGGTTATTGGACAATGAGCAGTTCTTC

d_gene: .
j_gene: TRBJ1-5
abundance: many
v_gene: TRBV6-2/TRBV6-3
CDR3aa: CASSYGNSPGGQPQHF
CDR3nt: TGTGCCAGCAGTTACGGCAACTCCCCAGGCGGGCAGCCCCAGCATTTT

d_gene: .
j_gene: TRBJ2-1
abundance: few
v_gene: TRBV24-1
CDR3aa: CATSDRGQISYNEQFF
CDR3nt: TGTGCCACCAGTGATCGGGGCCAGATCTCCTACAATGAGCAGTTCTTC

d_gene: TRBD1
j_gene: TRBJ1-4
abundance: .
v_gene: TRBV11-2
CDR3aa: CASSQGTGGLNEKLFF
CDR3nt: TGTGCCAGCAGCCAGGGGACAGGGGGTCTGAATGAAAAACTGTTTTTT

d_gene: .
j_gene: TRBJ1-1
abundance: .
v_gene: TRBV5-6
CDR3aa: CASSNGPGDTEAFF
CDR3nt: TGTGCCAGCAGCAATGGCCCGGGGGACACTGAAGCTTTCTTT

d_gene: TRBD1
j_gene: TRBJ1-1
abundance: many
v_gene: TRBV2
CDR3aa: CASRAGQGTEAFF
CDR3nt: TGTGCCAGCAGGGCGGGACAGGGAACTGAAGCTTTCTTT

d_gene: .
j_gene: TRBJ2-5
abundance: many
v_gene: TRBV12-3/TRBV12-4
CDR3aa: CATGPGLSPKETQYF
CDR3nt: TGTGCCACTGGGCCGGGATTGTCCCCAAAAGAGACCCAGTACTTC

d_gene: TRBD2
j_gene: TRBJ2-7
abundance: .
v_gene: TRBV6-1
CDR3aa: CASSRAGPAGYEQYF
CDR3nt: TGTGCCAGCAGCAGAGCGGGACCTGCAGGCTACGAGCAGTACTTC

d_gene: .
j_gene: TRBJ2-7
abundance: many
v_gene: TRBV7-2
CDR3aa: CASSLAGVISYEQYF
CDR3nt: TGTGCCAGCAGCTTAGCCGGGGTTATCTCCTACGAGCAGTACTTC

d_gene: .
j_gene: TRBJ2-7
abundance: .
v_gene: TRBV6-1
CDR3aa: CASSEAPLLNYEQYF
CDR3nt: TGTGCCAGCAGTGAAGCCCCCTTGTTAAATTACGAGCAGTACTTC

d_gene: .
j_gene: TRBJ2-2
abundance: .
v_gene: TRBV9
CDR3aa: CASSQTGFGTGELFF
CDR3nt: TGTGCCAGCAGCCAGACGGGGTTCGGCACCGGGGAGCTGTTTTTT

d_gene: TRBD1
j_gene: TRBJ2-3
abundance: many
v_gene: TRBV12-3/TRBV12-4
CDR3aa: CASSPGQGQGDTQYF
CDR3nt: TGTGCCAGCAGCCCCGGACAGGGACAAGGGGATACGCAGTATTTT

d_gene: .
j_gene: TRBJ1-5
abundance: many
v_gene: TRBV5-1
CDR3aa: CASSPDPSNQPQHF
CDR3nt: TGTGCCAGCAGCCCTGACCCTAGCAATCAGCCCCAGCATTTT

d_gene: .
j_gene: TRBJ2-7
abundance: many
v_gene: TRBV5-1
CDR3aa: CASSFGGHEQYF
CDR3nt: TGCGCCAGCAGCTTTGGTGGTCACGAGCAGTACTTC

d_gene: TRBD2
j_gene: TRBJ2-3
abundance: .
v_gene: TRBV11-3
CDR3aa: CASSEGLVDTQYF
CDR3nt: TGTGCCAGCAGCGAGGGACTAGTTGATACGCAGTATTTT

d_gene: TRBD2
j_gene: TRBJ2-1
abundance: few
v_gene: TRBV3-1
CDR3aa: CASRLAGKNEQFF
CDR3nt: TGTGCCAGCCGACTAGCGGGGAAGAATGAGCAGTTCTTC

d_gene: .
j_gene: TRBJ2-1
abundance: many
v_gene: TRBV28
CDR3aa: CASSGGGRKNNEQFF
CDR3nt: TGTGCCAGCAGTGGAGGGGGGAGAAAGAACAATGAGCAGTTCTTC

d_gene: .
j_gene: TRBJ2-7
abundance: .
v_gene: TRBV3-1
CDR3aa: CASSQNLGGQYF
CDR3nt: TGTGCCAGCAGCCAAAACTTAGGAGGGCAGTACTTC

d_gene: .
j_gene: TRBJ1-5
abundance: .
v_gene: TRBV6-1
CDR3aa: CASTIWGDQPQHF
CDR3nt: TGTGCCAGCACTATTTGGGGGGATCAGCCCCAGCATTTT

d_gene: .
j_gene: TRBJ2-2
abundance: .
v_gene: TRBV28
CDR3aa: CASTPTGQPGELFF
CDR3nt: TGTGCCAGCACCCCTACCGGGCAACCCGGGGAGCTGTTTTTT